These 7 T cell receptor beta chains share one sample of origin, sequenced in a study of shared clonotypes between healthy human individuals. The table came from immunoSEQ multiplex PCR; TCRdb's copy has only in-frame clones and leaves some out. This sample has over a million clones, with roughly 96% found just once. Sequenced: naive CD4+ T cells sorted from blood. Subset given: CD45RA+ positively selected. The receptors originated from a man aged 25 to 40 in good health.

Here the CDR3 reads CASSLLGLAGGSSYEQYF. The CDR3 bases are TGTGCCAGCTCACTCTTGGGACTAGCGGGAGGCTCCTCCTACGAGCAGTACTTC. The chain recombines TRBV18 with TRBJ2-7, with TRBD2 matching over 15 bases. Germline trimming cut 4 bases from V and 0 bases from J; bases unmatched to any gene: 7. Germline V gene sequence: CDR1 KGHSH, CDR2 LQKENI. This CDR3 comprises 18 residues.

The rearrangement uses TRBV6-6 and TRBJ1-5; tentative D call: TRBD1 (5 bases). Per the germline V gene, CDR1 is MNHNY and CDR2 is SVGAGI (reference sequence). The V and J ends lost 8 bases and 4 bases respectively, with 21 bases between them. This CDR3 has 16 amino acids. The CDR3 spells CASVETPFRTNQPQHF. For the CDR3, the DNA is TGTGCCAGCGTTGAGACCCCCTTTCGGACAAATCAGCCCCAGCATTTT.

The CDR3 coding sequence is TGTGCCAGTAGCACTTGGACCGAAAAACTGTTTTTT. Translation: CASSTWTEKLFF. This sequence joins TRBV19 and TRBJ1-4, with D unresolved. V was trimmed by 6 bases and J by 8 bases, leaving 10 bases between them. There are 12 residues in the CDR3. Germline CDR1 LNHDA, CDR2 SQIVND (reference sequence).

This rearrangement joins TRBV20-1 to TRBJ2-1; D is unresolved. The length of the CDR3 is 8 residues. Looked up from germline, CDR1 is DFQATT and CDR2 is SNEGSKA (reference sequence). With 3 bases removed from V and 16 bases from J, the gap between germline ends came to 7 bases. DNA of the CDR3: TGCAGTGCTAGGTTCGGCTTCTTC. Residues: CSARFGFF.

Of note for this clone: This CDR3 fails to terminate in the conserved phenylalanine or tryptophan, so it likely reflects a read error. The chain employs TRBV5-1 and TRBJ1-2; no clear D gene. CDR3 size: 16 residues. Germline V gene data show CDR1 as SGHRS and CDR2 as YFSETQ. CDR3 region: CASSPGSGILNSGYTL. CDR3 DNA sequence: TGCGCCAGCAGCCCGGGATCGGGGATCTTAAACTCTGGCTACACCCTC.

The rearrangement uses TRBV9 and TRBJ1-2, with TRBD1 identical over 10 bases. V trimming: 3 bases; J trimming: 2 bases; junction bases outside the gene matches: 7. The CDR3 is 16 residues long. CDR1 and CDR2 (germline): SGDLS, YYNGEE. The CDR3 reads CASSERTGGHNYGYTF. The CDR3 DNA reads TGTGCCAGCAGCGAAAGGACAGGGGGACACAACTATGGCTACACCTTC.

The chain carries TRBV2 and TRBJ2-7, with TRBD1 identical over 8 bases. With V trimmed by 3 bases and J by 4 bases, 5 bases remained unmatched. Germline CDR1 SNHLY, CDR2 FYNNEI. This CDR3 contains 14 residues. The CDR3 loop reads CASSEQGQEYEQYF. The DNA of the CDR3 is TGTGCCAGCAGTGAGCAGGGACAGGAATACGAGCAGTACTTC.